These 21 T cell receptor beta chains were all obtained from the same sample, sequenced in a study of blood T cells in healthy people across ages. With a J-beta primer mix and a sample-barcoded 5' primer, a second PCR ran about 6 to 11 cycles. TCRdb re-called the 5' RACE reads with MiXCR, one entry per CDR3 protein. The sample holds around 1,900,000 distinct CDR3 sequences, 30% to 40% seen once. Sequencing input: blood. These receptors all stem from a human donor in good health.

The sample holds a few counts of this clonotype. The J gene is TRBJ2-7, the V gene TRBV7-9; D perhaps matches TRBD1 (5 bases). This CDR3 has 15 amino acids. Trimming took off 3 bases at V and 3 bases at J, with 15 bases between the two ends. CDR1 and CDR2 from the germline V gene are SEHNR and FQNEAQ (reference sequence). CDR3 region: CASSLGQAEIYEQYF. CDR3 nucleotides: TGTGCCAGCAGCTTGGGGCAGGCTGAGATCTACGAGCAGTACTTC.

This clonotype was found a few times. The gene calls are TRBV5-1 and TRBJ2-7, with no clear D. CDR1 and CDR2 (germline): SGHRS, YFSETQ. The CDR3 is made up of 15 amino acids. V lost 0 bases to trimming and J lost 0 bases, with 10 bases between them. The DNA of the CDR3 is TGCGCCAGCAGCTTGGGTCCAGATATCTCCTACGAGCAGTACTTC. This gives the protein CASSLGPDISYEQYF.

The chain employs TRBV3-1 and TRBJ1-6; D not certain. V lost 5 bases and J 0 bases, leaving 11 bases between the germline ends. The V gene's germline CDR1 is LGHDT and CDR2 YNNKEL (reference sequence). The CDR3 has 16 residues. CDR3 region: CASSSVASSYNSPLHF. In DNA form, the CDR3 reads TGTGCCAGCAGCTCTGTGGCAAGCTCCTATAATTCACCCCTCCACTTT.

The chain recombines TRBV15 with TRBJ1-1; no clear D. CDR1 and CDR2 (germline): LNHNV, YYDKDF (reference sequence). The CDR3 covers 14 residues. V lost 6 bases and J lost 0, with 11 bases in between. CDR3 residues: CATRYWPLNTEAFF. CDR3 in DNA: TGTGCCACCAGATATTGGCCCTTGAACACTGAAGCTTTCTTT. The full variable domain, with the rest looked up from reference TRBV15 and TRBJ1-1, is DAMVIQNPRYQVTQFGKPVTLSCSQTLNHNVMYWYQQKSSQAPKLLFHYYDKDFNNEADTPDNFQSRRPNTSFCFLDIRSPGLGDTAMYLCATRYWPLNTEAFFGQGTRLTVV.

This clonotype was observed a few times. A junction boundary mismatches the germline segment, possibly from a read error. This chain joins TRBV4-2 and TRBJ2-7, with 12 bases identical to TRBD1. CDR1 and CDR2 from the germline V gene are LGHNA and YNFKEQ. The CDR3 sequence is 13 residues long. CDR3 loop: CVSSRDRGREQYF. The CDR3, as DNA: TGTGTCAGCAGCCGGGACAGGGGGCGAGAACAGTACTTC.

CDR3 DNA: TGTGCCAGCGGAAATCCGGAGACCCAGTACTTC. It is translated as CASGNPETQYF. V is TRBV21-1 and J is TRBJ2-7. The last part of the DNA fits TRBJ2-5 better; the J call may be wrong. TRBV21-1 is a listed pseudogene. CDR3 length equals 11 residues.

This clonotype was detected only a few times. The chain employs TRBV5-1 and TRBJ1-2; tentative D call: TRBD1 (5 bases). Germline lookup yields CDR1 SGHRS and CDR2 YFSETQ. This CDR3 region has 13 residues. The V and J ends lost 0 bases and 7 bases respectively, with 10 bases between them. CDR3 coding DNA: TGCGCCAGCAGCTTGGAGTCAGGGTCTGGCTACACCTTC. The encoded protein is CASSLESGSGYTF.

This clonotype was observed a few times. This chain joins TRBV30 and TRBJ2-1, with 9 bases lining up with TRBD1. The CDR3 has 13 residues. After removal of 2 bases from V and 12 bases from J, the junction contained 8 bases not matched to a gene. Germline V gene lookup returns CDR1 GTSNPN and CDR2 SVGIG (reference sequence). CDR3 in amino acids: CAWSWGQGIRQFF. The DNA for the CDR3 is TGTGCCTGGAGTTGGGGACAGGGAATCAGGCAGTTCTTC.

In this sample, this clonotype turned up a few times. V usage is TRBV11-2 and J usage is TRBJ2-6, with unresolved D. Trimming took off 5 bases at V and 0 bases at J, with 11 bases between the two ends. This CDR3 is 16 amino acids long. Germline CDR1 and CDR2: SGHAT and FQNNGV. The CDR3 here is CASSRDVSSGANVLTF. The CDR3 bases are TGTGCCAGCAGCCGTGACGTAAGCTCTGGGGCCAACGTCCTGACTTTC.

This chain uses TRBV4-1 with TRBJ2-7, with a weak D call TRBD2 (5 bases). Germline CDR1 and CDR2: MGHRA and YSYEKL. The length of the CDR3 is 15 residues. The V and J ends lost 4 bases and 3 bases respectively, with 16 bases between them. CDR3 sequence (DNA): TGCGCCAGCAGCCCCCGGGAAGGTGGACTCTACGAGCAGTACTTC. The encoded protein is CASSPREGGLYEQYF.

This clonotype was picked up a small number of times. The genes are TRBV28 and TRBJ2-2, with TRBD2 matching 8 bases. Per the germline V gene, CDR1 is MDHEN and CDR2 is SYDVKM. This CDR3 contains 15 residues. V gave up 2 bases and J gave up 4 bases; unmatched junction bases: 3. The CDR3 loop is CASSLRRGATGELFF. In DNA form, the CDR3 reads TGTGCCAGCAGTTTAAGGCGGGGGGCCACCGGGGAGCTGTTTTTT.

V and J are TRBV7-3 and TRBJ2-1; the D gene is possibly TRBD2 (7 bases). V lost 2 bases, J lost 10 bases, and 15 bases lay in between. Germline V gene data show CDR1 as SGHTA and CDR2 as FQGTGA. The CDR3 is made up of 14 amino acids. CDR3 in amino acids: CASSLGRGFEEQFF. The CDR3 nucleotides are TGTGCCAGCAGCTTAGGGAGGGGGTTTGAGGAGCAGTTCTTC.

This clonotype was counted between two and nine times. The V gene is TRBV11-3, the J gene TRBJ2-3; 12 bases line up with TRBD2. Germline V lookup: CDR1 SGHNT, CDR2 YENEEA. V shed 5 bases and J 5 bases; nucleotides not matched to a gene: 14. The CDR3 loop spans 18 amino acids. CDR3 nucleotide sequence: TGTGCCAGCAGCCCCGGAGGGCTAGCGGGGGGGAGGGGAGATACGCAGTATTTT. This codes for CASSPGGLAGGRGDTQYF.

The chain carries TRBV7-2 and TRBJ2-7; 8 bases agree with TRBD1. This CDR3 is built from 14 residues. Germline CDR1 is SGHTA and CDR2 is FQGNSA. V shed 3 bases, J shed 3 bases, and the junction held 4 bases outside the gene matches. For the CDR3, the DNA is TGTGCCAGCAGCTTCCAGGGGGCGCTCTACGAGCAGTACTTC. Its protein is CASSFQGALYEQYF.

This clonotype was found a few times. CDR3 nucleotides: TGCAGCGCGGAAACAGGGAGAAGGACCTGGGAGCTGTTTTTT. This translates into CSAETGRRTWELFF. The rearrangement uses TRBV29-1 and TRBJ2-2, with a tentative D call TRBD1 (6 bases). From germline, CDR1 is SQVTM and CDR2 ANQGSEA. V lost 7 bases and J 9 bases, leaving 21 bases between the germline ends. This CDR3 spans 14 amino acids.

The gene calls are TRBV5-1 and TRBJ2-3; maybe TRBD1 (6 bases). The CDR3 totals 12 residues. Germline V CDR1 and CDR2: SGHRS, YFSETQ. Between the trimmed V and J ends, which lost 4 bases and 8 bases, there was a span of 11 bases. The CDR3 region is CASSLKGVTQYF. In DNA form, the CDR3 reads TGCGCCAGCAGCCTAAAGGGGGTTACGCAGTATTTT. Supplemented by reference TRBV5-1 and TRBJ2-3, the full variable domain reads KAGVTQTPRYLIKTRGQQVTLSCSPISGHRSVSWYQQTPGQGLQFLFEYFSETQRNKGNFPGRFSGRQFSNSRSEMNVSTLELGDSALYLCASSLKGVTQYFGPGTRLTVL.

The rearrangement links TRBV6-5 to TRBJ2-1; 12 bases match TRBD2. The CDR3 loop spans 14 amino acids. Trimming at V came to 6 bases and at J to 12 bases, leaving 9 bases not matched to a gene. Germline V CDR1 and CDR2: MNHEY, SVGAGI. The CDR3: CASSFTSGGSVQFF. DNA of the CDR3: TGTGCCAGCAGCTTTACTAGCGGGGGGTCCGTGCAGTTCTTC.

This sequence joins TRBV20-1 and TRBJ1-1, with a weak D call TRBD1 (5 bases). Germline V gene data show CDR1 as DFQATT and CDR2 as SNEGSKA (reference sequence). This CDR3 spans 16 amino acids. With 4 bases removed from V and 2 bases from J, the gap between germline ends came to 20 bases. The CDR3 reads CSATKPMGPTNTEAFF. The CDR3 coding sequence is TGCAGTGCTACAAAACCTATGGGACCGACAAACACTGAAGCTTTCTTT.

The rearrangement joins TRBV5-5 to TRBJ1-1; 10 positions agree with TRBD1. The V gene end was trimmed by 4 bases and the J gene end by 6 bases; junction bases not matched to a gene: 12. The germline CDR1 and CDR2 sequences are SGHKS and YYEKEE (reference sequence). The CDR3 contains 16 residues. DNA of the CDR3: TGTGCCAGCAGCCTGTTGACAGGGGGCTTTCAGGCTGAAGCTTTCTTT. This sequence encodes CASSLLTGGFQAEAFF.

This clonotype was detected a few times. The V call is TRBV28, the J call TRBJ2-5, with D perhaps TRBD1 (5 bases). Germline V gene lookup returns CDR1 MDHEN and CDR2 SYDVKM. The V and J ends lost 5 bases and 1 base respectively, with 14 bases between them. The CDR3 sequence is 15 residues long. The DNA for the CDR3 is TGTGCCAGCAGTCCCCGTGGGGCTATCCAAGAGACCCAGTACTTC. Residues: CASSPRGAIQETQYF. Combining the CDR3 with reference TRBV28 and TRBJ2-5 gives the whole variable domain DVKVTQSSRYLVKRTGEKVFLECVQDMDHENMFWYRQDPGLGLRLIYFSYDVKMKEKGDIPEGYSVSREKKERFSLILESASTNQTSMYLCASSPRGAIQETQYFGPGTRLLVL.

The chain joins TRBV20-1 to TRBJ2-5; D possibly matches TRBD1 or TRBD2 (5 bases each). The CDR3 is made up of 14 amino acids. V lost 4 bases, J lost 9 bases, and 21 bases lay in between. Germline V gene data show CDR1 as DFQATT and CDR2 as SNEGSKA (reference sequence). Here the CDR3 DNA reads TGCAGTGCTATTAAATCAGGGACGCGTAGGGCCCAGTACTTC. This codes for CSAIKSGTRRAQYF.